This T cell receptor beta chain originates from a study of long-term antiretroviral therapy in people with HIV (dated by TCRdb to 2022 to 2024). Describing the broader study: The earliest samples were collected approximately a decade before the 2015 WHO recommendation for immediate ART, a period when ART was typically delayed until CD4 counts fell. A retrospective serial study tested whether changes in peripheral blood TRB repertoire composition and diversity were associated with ART initiation and durable HIV suppression. The cohort contributed under 200 cryopreserved PBMC samples from around 33 adults with confirmed HIV infection, collected serially over a mean of approximately 6 years (range 1-12). Among the roughly 30 participants with HIV, fewer than twelve were female. Test extractions of a monoclonal T-cell line alongside 33 polyclonal samples showed no cross-contamination during QIAcube processing. What the study reported, not specific to this receptor: At every time point, the repertoire was dominated by expanded TRB clones first identified before ART initiation, although this dominance fluctuated and, in many PLHIV, declined after ART. Because PBMC availability was limited, only the TCR beta chain was sequenced, with no alpha chain pairing. Because pre-ART samples had limited cell numbers, unsorted PBMC were profiled rather than sorted CD4+ and CD8+ T cells. The samples span the years 2004 to 2017, and the ART regimens used may be less effective than current regimens. HIV repertoires had narrower CDR3 length ranges than controls, and the network structure suggested an antigen-experienced repertoire that shifted only slightly toward naive after ART. Starting ART was linked to a significant rise in TRB diversity, yet even with long-term ART the diversity remained significantly lower than in transplant donor controls. Inferences about post-ART repertoire changes were limited because no data were available on ART adherence, viral resistance or therapy changes.

Sequencing of the TRB variable region was done with the immunoSEQ hsTCRB v3.0 assay at survey level resolution. The targeted TRB sequencing depth was about 40,000-50,000 T-cell genomes per sample. An Illumina MiSeq with a v3 150-cycle kit was used to sequence the pooled TRB libraries. On the study's bioinformatics: Analysis of repertoires was carried out in R inside a reproducible Nextflow workflow spanning QC, data transformation and analysis. LymphoSeq2, an R package for exploring AIRR-Seq data, was used to implement custom analyses. Several samples yielding fewer than 5000 total TRB sequences were excluded, leaving about 190 analyzed HIV repertoires. Among the 190 or so HIV repertoires that were kept, around 60 were collected before ART initiation and some 130 were collected after ART initiation. Repertoires were downsampled to 5000 TRB nucleotide sequences, with summary statistics averaged over 100 downsampling iterations. Only TRB sequences with CDR3 regions of at least seven amino acids were retained for analysis. Diversity was measured with a Shannon entropy-derived clonality score and the Gini coefficient. Repertoire networks linked the top 5000 CDR3 amino acid sequences whenever two sequences differed by an edit distance of one. For TRB CDR3 amino acid sequences, antigen specificity groups and MHC restriction were predicted with GLIPH2. Known CMV, EBV, HIV or tissue antigen associations were flagged by matching CDR3 amino acid sequences against VDJdb and McPAS-TCR. Pre-ART, post-ART and control groups were compared with Wilcoxon signed-rank tests and Holm-Bonferroni correction. Sourced from immuneACCESS, this table was stored by TCRdb with only in-frame sequences that have V and J called. A share of the clones is absent; for the studies checked, an unresolved V gene accounts for under half, and the remainder has no known explanation. That table gives V, J and clone size, and the DNA gave D and trimming. The sample yields over 40,000 clones; 90% to 95% were counted once. Of the sample, about 2.6% falls within the top ten clones.

For this clone: The antigen this receptor binds is unknown. Within one base of it there is no much larger clone, and no base qualities were kept.

To be included, a participant needed at least one PBMC sample from before ART initiation plus at least two post-ART samples. All participants with HIV were treated in the United States of America. Before DNA extraction, cryopreserved samples of about 0.9-11 million PBMC were thawed and then washed. At the time of the earliest PBMC sample for each participant with HIV, ages ranged from about 20 to 55 years. Per participant, PBMC samples came from 1-4 timepoints prior to ART initiation and 2-8 timepoints following ART initiation, for a median of 7 samples. Serial HIV viral load, CD4+ T-cell count, ART history and demographic data were obtained for every participant. A Qiagen kit on a QIAcube was used to extract genomic DNA from unsorted PBMC, with samples processed in batches of 12. V and J are truncated by 4 bases and 2 bases respectively, leaving an intervening sequence of 12 bases. CDR1 MGHRA and CDR2 YSYEKL are derived from the germline V gene. From its cysteine to its phenylalanine, the CDR3 spans 14 amino acids. This entry keeps only the CDR3 DNA: 42 bases, framed from base 1.

This TCR came from a woman aged 50 to 60 with HIV. Here the sequenced sample was unsorted PBMCs, taken 3.7 years after starting antiretroviral therapy. The rearrangement combines TRBV4-1 with TRBJ2-7; TRBD1 is a possible D gene, resting on 6 matching bases. This receptor has the CDR3 CASSPFRDTYEQYF. The nucleotides read TGCGCCAGCAGCCCTTTCCGGGACACCTACGAGCAGTACTTC.